A single T cell receptor (beta chain) is shown here with its context. The sample comes from a study of blood T cell repertoires in COVID-19. Across the study: PBMCs, B-cell-depleted T cells, or T cells provided the cDNA or gDNA that made up the material.

The CDR3 runs 13 residues. V lost 3 bases and J lost 6, with 14 bases in between. The germline V gene encodes CDR1 SQVTM and CDR2 ANQGSEA. The assay was immunoSEQ multiplex PCR, and TCRdb's table has in-frame clones only and misses some. Counted here are tens of thousands of clones, 88% occurring once; the ten biggest clones make up about a fifth. This sequence originates from a woman between 50 and 59 years old with active or convalescent COVID-19. Sequenced sample: peripheral blood. The V call is TRBV29-1, the J call TRBJ2-5, with TRBD1 as a possible D gene (6 bases). The CDR3 DNA reads TGCAGCGTTGACCCACAGGGTCAGAAGACCCAGTACTTC. Translation: CSVDPQGQKTQYF. The full variable domain, in which reference TRBV29-1 and TRBJ2-5 provide the parts outside the CDR3, is SAVISQKPSRDICQRGTSLTIQCQVDSQVTMMFWYRQQPGQSLTLIATANQGSEATYESGFVIDKFPISRPNLTFSTLTVSNMSPEDSSIYLCSVDPQGQKTQYFGPGTRLLVL.